This TCR beta chain was identified in a study of blood T cell repertoires in COVID-19. The CDR3 consists of 14 residues. The germline V gene has CDR1 SGHRS and CDR2 YFSETQ. The V end lost 5 bases, the J end lost 4 bases, and 13 bases lay between the germline ends. Generated by immunoSEQ multiplex PCR, the TCRdb table keeps only in-frame clones and is missing some. The sample has roughly 100,000 clones; approximately 89% are singletons. This TCR was sampled from a woman at least 80 years old in a cohort sampled during active COVID-19. V is TRBV5-1 and J is TRBJ1-3; TRBD1 might be the D (6 bases). What was sequenced was peripheral blood. CDR3 region: CASSQDRLGNTIYF. CDR3 in DNA: TGCGCCAGCAGTCAAGACAGGCTCGGAAACACCATATATTTT.